The 28 T cell receptor beta chains below come from one sample, sequenced in a study of cytomegalovirus exposure and HLA in healthy donors. The PCR employed 60 Vbeta primers together with 13 Jbeta primers. Assay: immunoSEQ multiplex PCR; the TCRdb copy retains only in-frame clones and omits some. This table has about 120,000 clones, approximately 79% appearing once. The specimen sequenced was PBMCs. These receptors originate from a man aged 25 to 40 in good health and CMV-seronegative.

The chain links TRBV7-2 to TRBJ1-4; weak D call: TRBD1 (5 bases). The germline V and J ends were trimmed by 4 bases and 2 bases, with 11 bases remaining between them. Germline CDR1 SGHTA, CDR2 FQGNSA. The CDR3 totals 15 residues. The CDR3 spells CASSSTGSTNEKLFF. DNA for the CDR3: TGTGCCAGCAGCTCCACAGGTAGCACTAATGAAAAACTGTTTTTT.

V usage is TRBV19 and J usage is TRBJ1-1, with D possibly TRBD1 on 6 matching bases. Trimming pared 3 bases from V and 0 bases from J, leaving 11 bases between. CDR1 is LNHDA and CDR2 is SQIVND in the germline V gene (reference sequence). The CDR3 length is 15 residues. DNA for the CDR3: TGTGCCAGTAGTATTGGACAGAATATGAACACTGAAGCTTTCTTT. Amino acids: CASSIGQNMNTEAFF.

V is TRBV7-9 and J is TRBJ2-4; TRBD2 agrees at 7 bases. V shed 3 bases and J 12 bases; nucleotides not matched to a gene: 8. Per germline, CDR1 SEHNR and CDR2 FQNEAQ (reference sequence). There are 13 residues in the CDR3. The CDR3 sequence: CASSFEGGHSQYF. CDR3 in DNA: TGTGCCAGCAGCTTCGAGGGAGGGCACAGTCAGTACTTC.

V and J are TRBV6-1 and TRBJ1-3; 8 nucleotides match TRBD1. The CDR3 runs 21 residues. The V segment lost 0 bases and the J segment 0 bases; nucleotides outside the gene matches: 16. Germline V gives CDR1 MNHNS, CDR2 SASEGT. CDR3: CASSEALLDRVFLSSGNTIYF. The CDR3 region has the DNA TGTGCCAGCAGTGAAGCGCTTCTGGACAGGGTGTTCTTGAGCTCTGGAAACACCATATATTTT.

The chain is built from TRBV13 and TRBJ2-6, with 7 bases that match TRBD1. The trim removed 4 bases at V and 4 bases at J, leaving 7 bases unmatched. The CDR3 runs 16 residues. Germline CDR1 reads PRHDT; CDR2 reads FYEKMQ (reference sequence). The CDR3 reads CASSSNRGTGANVLTF. CDR3 nucleotide sequence: TGTGCCAGCAGCTCAAACAGGGGAACCGGGGCCAACGTCCTGACTTTC.

The chain carries TRBV28 and TRBJ2-1, with TRBD2 matching over 8 bases. CDR3 length: 13 residues. The V gene's germline CDR1 is MDHEN and CDR2 SYDVKM. Here the CDR3 reads CSKRGLFYNEQFF. CDR3 nucleotides: TGTTCTAAGCGGGGGTTGTTTTACAATGAGCAGTTCTTC.

The rearrangement joins TRBV6-5 to TRBJ1-4; no reliable D call. CDR1 is MNHEY and CDR2 is SVGAGI in the germline V gene. Trimming left V 0 bases short and J 5 bases short, with 13 bases between. The CDR3 sequence is 16 residues long. CDR3 region: CASSYSSRGGNEKLFF. CDR3 bases: TGTGCCAGCAGTTACTCGAGTCGCGGAGGGAATGAAAAACTGTTTTTT.

The V and J genes are TRBV19 and TRBJ2-7; D is possibly TRBD1 (5 bases). The germline V and J ends were trimmed by 2 bases and 6 bases, with 11 bases remaining between them. This CDR3 is built from 13 residues. Germline CDR1 reads LNHDA; CDR2 reads SQIVND (reference sequence). CDR3 nucleotides: TGTGCCAGTAGTATAAGGCAGGGTTCCGAGCAGTACTTC. It encodes CASSIRQGSEQYF. The entire variable domain, with the rest obtained from reference TRBV19 and TRBJ2-7, is as follows: DGGITQSPKYLFRKEGQNVTLSCEQNLNHDAMYWYRQDPGQGLRLIYYSQIVNDFQKGDIAEGYSVSREKKESFPLTVTSAQKNPTAFYLCASSIRQGSEQYFGPGTRLTVT.

CDR3: CASSPGTGAITPQHF. CDR3 in DNA: TGTGCCAGCAGTCCTGGGACAGGGGCAATCACGCCCCAGCATTTT. This chain connects TRBV6-5 to TRBJ1-5; TRBD1 aligns across 10 bases. The CDR3 is made up of 15 amino acids. V shed 5 bases, J shed 9 bases, and the junction held 10 bases outside the gene matches. Germline V gene lookup returns CDR1 MNHEY and CDR2 SVGAGI.

This clone is a singleton in its sample. The chain is built from TRBV28 and TRBJ1-2, with D possibly matching TRBD1 (5 bases). Between the trimmed V and J ends, which lost 6 bases and 8 bases, there was a span of 19 bases. This CDR3 contains 14 residues. CDR1 and CDR2 (germline): MDHEN, SYDVKM. CDR3 loop: CASSPGEGVRGYTF. The CDR3 nucleotides read TGTGCCAGCAGCCCGGGGGAGGGAGTGAGAGGCTACACCTTC.

This chain links TRBV27 with TRBJ1-1, with a tentative D call TRBD1 (6 bases). V lost 9 bases and J lost 0, with 20 bases in between. The CDR3 has 16 residues. CDR1 and CDR2 (germline): MNHEY, SMNVEV (reference sequence). DNA of the CDR3: TGTGCCAGTAAGTTGCAGGGGCCCCGTTTGAACACTGAAGCTTTCTTT. This translates into CASKLQGPRLNTEAFF.

The CDR3 DNA is TGCGCCAGCAGCTTGGCTGCGCGGGACAGCCTATTGGGGACACCCCTCCACTTT. Its translation is CASSLAARDSLLGTPLHF. J is TRBJ1-6 and V is TRBV5-1, with TRBD1 identical over 7 bases. Losses at the gene ends were 0 bases for V and 11 bases for J; bases not matched to a gene: 17. CDR1 is SGHRS, CDR2 YFSETQ, per germline. This CDR3 region has 18 residues.

This chain connects TRBV14 to TRBJ2-3; D is perhaps TRBD2 (5 bases). CDR3 length equals 17 residues. With 3 bases removed from V and 4 bases from J, the gap between germline ends came to 20 bases. Germline V gives CDR1 SGHDN, CDR2 FVKESK. The CDR3 sequence is CASSQLRLGVGADTQYF. CDR3 coding DNA: TGTGCCAGCAGCCAGCTGCGGCTCGGGGTCGGGGCAGATACGCAGTATTTT.

Turning to this clone: The junction does not match germline at one end; this may be a read error. This specimen includes other DNA sequences encoding the same CDR3. The chain links TRBV11-3 to TRBJ2-7, with TRBD2 matching 10 bases. CDR1 SGHNT and CDR2 YENEEA come from the germline V gene. This CDR3 comprises 14 residues. This CDR3 is CASSLAGGDYEQYF. CDR3 bases: TGTGCCAGTAGCTTAGCGGGGGGCGACTACGAGCAGTACTTC. The complete variable domain, with remaining parts taken from reference TRBV11-3 and TRBJ2-7, reads EAGVVQSPRYKIIEKKQPVAFWCNPISGHNTLYWYLQNLGQGPELLIRYENEEAVDDSQLPKDRFSAERLKGVDSTLKIQPAELGDSAVYLCASSLAGGDYEQYFGPGTRLTVT.

The chain links TRBV5-4 to TRBJ1-1; D unclear. Germline V gene data show CDR1 as SGHNT and CDR2 as YYREEE (reference sequence). This CDR3 has 14 residues. Trimming removed 0 bases at V and 5 bases at J, with 11 bases between. The CDR3 sequence is CASSLADRGTEAFF. CDR3 nucleotide sequence: TGTGCCAGCAGCTTGGCGGACCGAGGGACTGAAGCTTTCTTT.

V gene TRBV5-1 combines with J gene TRBJ2-7; 11 bases are a match to TRBD2. The germline V gene has CDR1 SGHRS and CDR2 YFSETQ. Germline trimming cut 4 bases from V and 0 bases from J; bases unmatched to any gene: 6. There are 16 residues in the CDR3. CDR3 sequence reads: CASSVTSGVISYEQYF. CDR3 DNA sequence: TGCGCCAGCAGCGTGACTAGCGGGGTGATCTCCTACGAGCAGTACTTC. The full variable domain, with the rest looked up from reference TRBV5-1 and TRBJ2-7, is KAGVTQTPRYLIKTRGQQVTLSCSPISGHRSVSWYQQTPGQGLQFLFEYFSETQRNKGNFPGRFSGRQFSNSRSEMNVSTLELGDSALYLCASSVTSGVISYEQYFGPGTRLTVT.

The J gene is TRBJ2-1, the V gene TRBV13, with 8 bases identical to TRBD1. This CDR3 region has 14 residues. CDR1 is PRHDT and CDR2 is FYEKMQ in the germline V gene (reference sequence). Germline trimming cut 5 bases from V and 7 bases from J; bases unmatched to any gene: 7. The CDR3 loop reads CASSPNRGINEQFF. The DNA of the CDR3 is TGTGCCAGCAGCCCTAACAGGGGGATTAATGAGCAGTTCTTC.

J is TRBJ1-4 and V is TRBV7-8, with no clear D. From germline, CDR1 is SGHVS and CDR2 FQNEAQ. V was trimmed by 5 bases and J by 4 bases, leaving 11 bases between them. The length of the CDR3 is 14 residues. CDR3 DNA sequence: TGTGCCAGCAGCCACGGACTGATTAATGAAAAACTGTTTTTT. Its protein is CASSHGLINEKLFF.

The chain carries TRBV7-9 and TRBJ1-2; TRBD1 aligns across 8 bases. The CDR3 covers 14 residues. The V gene end was trimmed by 3 bases and the J gene end by 8 bases; junction bases not matched to a gene: 8. CDR1 is SEHNR, CDR2 FQNEAQ, per germline (reference sequence). The CDR3 sequence is CASSLGQGAAGYTF. In DNA, the CDR3 is TGTGCCAGCAGCTTGGGGCAGGGGGCGGCCGGCTACACCTTC.

This clone was counted once. This chain links TRBV15 with TRBJ2-3; a weak D match, TRBD1 (6 bases). CDR1 is LNHNV, CDR2 YYDKDF, per germline (reference sequence). The CDR3 length is 16 residues. V lost 1 base to trimming and J lost 3 bases, with 14 bases between them. CDR3 sequence reads: CATSRGRQAGTDTQYF. Written as DNA, the CDR3 is TGTGCCACCAGCAGAGGGCGACAGGCGGGTACAGATACGCAGTATTTT.

The chain is built from TRBV4-3 and TRBJ2-5, with unresolved D. The CDR3 is 15 residues long. V was shortened by 0 bases and J by 4 bases, with 12 bases between the two germline ends. Germline CDR1 is LGHNA and CDR2 is YSLEER. Here the CDR3 reads CASSQDARFTETQYF. The CDR3 nucleotides read TGCGCCAGCAGCCAAGATGCCAGGTTCACAGAGACCCAGTACTTC.

V is TRBV9 and J is TRBJ2-1; no firm D call. CDR3 length: 11 residues. Germline CDR1 is SGDLS and CDR2 is YYNGEE. Trimming took off 7 bases at V and 8 bases at J, with 10 bases between the two ends. The CDR3 protein is CASAVGDEQFF. In nucleotides, the CDR3 is TGTGCCAGCGCGGTCGGTGATGAGCAGTTCTTC.

The V call is TRBV11-2, the J call TRBJ2-5; 8 bases agree with TRBD1. TRBJ2-7 matches the DNA end more closely, so the J call is doubtful. The length of the CDR3 is 15 residues. Germline V gives CDR1 SGHAT, CDR2 FQNNGV. CDR3 nucleotide sequence: TGTGCCAGCAGCTCATGGACAGGGATCTCCTACGAGCAGTACTTC. Its protein product is CASSSWTGISYEQYF.

The chain uses TRBV18 and TRBJ2-2; 7 bases are a match to TRBD1. V lost 6 bases to trimming and J lost 0 bases; unmatched junction nucleotides: 4. There are 15 residues in the CDR3. Germline values: CDR1 KGHSH, CDR2 LQKENI. This CDR3 is CASSDRSTNTGELFF. Written as DNA, the CDR3 is TGTGCCAGCTCGGACAGGAGTACGAACACCGGGGAGCTGTTTTTT.

The chain employs TRBV29-1 and TRBJ2-2; no clear D. Trimming removed 1 base from V and 0 bases from J, with 3 bases in between. This CDR3 is 13 amino acids long. Germline V gene lookup returns CDR1 SQVTM and CDR2 ANQGSEA. DNA of the CDR3: TGCAGCGTTGAAGGGCCGAACACCGGGGAGCTGTTTTTT. This sequence encodes CSVEGPNTGELFF.

This chain links TRBV30 with TRBJ1-6; D not certain. The CDR3 runs 14 residues. V was clipped by 4 bases and J by 8 bases, with 15 bases between them. CDR1 GTSNPN and CDR2 SVGIG come from the germline V gene (reference sequence). CDR3 DNA sequence: TGTGCCTGGAAGCCGATTGCCGTGGATTCACCCCTCCACTTT. This gives the protein CAWKPIAVDSPLHF.

The chain couples TRBV27 to TRBJ2-5; D is undetermined. The V gene lost 5 bases and the J gene lost 4 bases, with 14 bases spanning the gap. The V gene's germline CDR1 is MNHEY and CDR2 SMNVEV (reference sequence). This CDR3 has 14 residues. The CDR3 here is CASSKNNNLETQYF. The CDR3 nucleotides read TGTGCCAGCAGTAAAAATAATAATCTAGAGACCCAGTACTTC.

This sequence joins TRBV19 and TRBJ2-7, with 9 bases matching TRBD1. The V gene's germline CDR1 is LNHDA and CDR2 SQIVND (reference sequence). CDR3 length: 14 amino acids. With 4 bases clipped from V and 5 bases from J, the junction kept 6 bases outside the gene matches. The CDR3 sequence is CASSNRDRDHEQYF. Here the CDR3 DNA reads TGTGCCAGTAGTAACCGGGACAGGGACCACGAGCAGTACTTC.